These T cell receptor beta chains were read from a single sample in a study of identical twins. TCRdb independently ran MiXCR on the 5' RACE reads; one entry per CDR3 protein. The repertoire holds 550,000 to 800,000 distinct CDR3 sequences, with just over 7% as singletons. This same sample was also taken into another study, of yellow fever vaccine responses in identical twins.

Sequenced input: PBMCs. The receptors derive from a woman between 18 and 30 years old in good health. The CDR3 runs from the conserved cysteine through the conserved F or W. D genes are given only for firm matches. Size is stated for part of the rows, as once, few or many counts, or as a class when the clone is expanded.

>TRBJ2-7|TRBV5-1|TRBD2|few
TGCGCCAGCAGCCGGGTTCCGGGACTAGCGGGAGAGATCTACGAGCAGTACTTC
CASSRVPGLAGEIYEQYF
>TRBJ1-1|TRBV5-1|TRBD1|few
TGCGCCGGGAGACAGGGTCCTATGAACACTGAAGCTTTCTTT
CAGRQGPMNTEAFF
>TRBJ1-1|TRBV6-5|TRBD1|-
TGTGCCAGCAGTTTACAGGGACAGAGAGCTTTCTTT
CASSLQGQRAFF
>TRBJ2-1|TRBV5-1|TRBD2|many
TGCGCCAGCAGCTTGGCCGAGCGGGACTGGAATGAGCAGTTCTTC
CASSLAERDWNEQFF
>TRBJ1-5|TRBV2|-|few
TGTGCCAGCAGTGAAGGCAGTCCGAATCAGCCCCAGCATTTT
CASSEGSPNQPQHF
>TRBJ2-2|TRBV4-1|-|few
TGCGCCAGCAGCCACACCCCCAGAGACAGTGGTAGCGGGGAGCTGTTTTTT
CASSHTPRDSGSGELFF
>TRBJ1-2|TRBV5-1|-|many
TGCGCCAGCAGCTTGGAAGCCCGATGGGGCAACTATGGCTACACCTTC
CASSLEARWGNYGYTF
>TRBJ2-1|TRBV12-3/TRBV12-4|-|many
TGTGCCAGCAGACGGGACATTATCAATGAGCAGTTCTTC
CASRRDIINEQFF
>TRBJ1-1|TRBV5-1|-|many
TGCGCCAGCAGGGCCGGGACGGGGGTTTCGGCCACTGAAGCTTTCTTT
CASRAGTGVSATEAFF
>TRBJ2-1|TRBV15|TRBD2|few
TGTGCCACACGTCTAGCGGGGTACAATGAGCAGTTCTTC
CATRLAGYNEQFF
>TRBJ2-7|TRBV6-1|TRBD2|-
TGTGCCAGCAGGGCTAGCGGGACCTCTATTTCCTACGAGCAGTACTTC
CASRASGTSISYEQYF
>TRBJ2-7|TRBV15|-|few
TGTGCCACCAGCACCTCCCGGGGTTTGGCCTACGAGCAGTACTTC
CATSTSRGLAYEQYF
>TRBJ2-6|TRBV7-3|-|few
TGTGCCAGCAGCTTAGGCAGCCAGCCCGTCTCTGGGGCCAACGTCCTGACTTTC
CASSLGSQPVSGANVLTF
>TRBJ1-1|TRBV5-1|-|many
TGCGCCAGCAGCTTTGGTGGGGGTGCTGAAGCTTTCTTT
CASSFGGGAEAFF
>TRBJ1-2|TRBV12-3/TRBV12-4|TRBD1|-
TGTGCCAGCAGTTTATCGACAGGGCATGGCTACACCTTC
CASSLSTGHGYTF
>TRBJ2-7|TRBV2|-|few
TGTGCCAGCAGGGGGACACTTAGAACGGAGCAGTACTTC
CASRGTLRTEQYF
>TRBJ1-4|TRBV20-1|-|few
TGCAGTGCTAGTTCTGAAAAACTGTTTTTT
CSASSEKLFF
>TRBJ1-1|TRBV20-1|-|few
TGCAGTGCTTCCTACGTCGGGACTACGAACACTGAAGCTTTCTTT
CSASYVGTTNTEAFF
>TRBJ2-4|TRBV25-1|-|few
TGTGCCAGCCAGGGGAGCAAAAACATTCAGTACTTC
CASQGSKNIQYF
>TRBJ2-5|TRBV12-3/TRBV12-4|-|-
TGTGCCAGCAGTTCACGGAACATAGGGGGGAAGACCCAGTACTTC
CASSSRNIGGKTQYF
>TRBJ2-7|TRBV5-1|TRBD2|many
TGTGCCAGCAGTTCTAGCGGGAGCTCCTACGAGCAGTACTTC
CASSSSGSSYEQYF
>TRBJ1-1|TRBV6-1|-|many
TGTGCCAGCAGTGAAGGAGGCAGATACACTGAAGCTTTCTTT
CASSEGGRYTEAFF
>TRBJ2-2|TRBV25-1|-|few
TGTGCCAGCAGTGAATATCGGGGTGCCGGGGAGCTGTTTTTT
CASSEYRGAGELFF
>TRBJ2-7|TRBV20-1|TRBD1|few
TGCAGTGCTAGAGAGGGGACAGGGATAAACGAGCAGTACTTC
CSAREGTGINEQYF
>TRBJ2-2|TRBV12-3/TRBV12-4|-|many
TGTGCCAGCAGGGAAACGGGGGGCCCCGGGGAGCTGTTTTTT
CASRETGGPGELFF
>TRBJ2-3|TRBV28|-|few
TGTGCCACCCAATCAGATACGCAGTATTTT
CATQSDTQYF
>TRBJ2-1|TRBV12-3/TRBV12-4|-|-
TGTGCCAGCACTGAGGGACTCTCGGCCAATGAGCAGTTCTTC
CASTEGLSANEQFF